Following are 15 T cell receptor beta chains from one sample sequenced in a study of OX40 agonist ivuxolimab in advanced cancers. The data were produced by immunoSEQ multiplex PCR, yet TCRdb's version contains in-frame clones alone and is incomplete. The sample includes just over 90,000 clones, under 95% of them seen just once. The specimen was CD4+ or CD8+ T cells sorted from blood, collected in a trial of the OX40 agonist ivuxolimab. The receptors originated from an adult with an advanced solid tumor such as melanoma, head and neck, liver or kidney cancer.

CDR3 protein: CASSFGQGSSPLHF. Written as DNA, the CDR3 is TGTGCCAGCAGTTTTGGACAGGGTAGCTCACCCCTCCACTTT. The V gene is TRBV28, the J gene TRBJ1-6; 8 bases match TRBD1. The CDR3 totals 14 residues. CDR1 and CDR2 from the germline V gene are MDHEN and SYDVKM. V was pared by 3 bases and J by 10 bases, with 5 bases of the junction left unmatched.

V is TRBV4-3 and J is TRBJ1-2; D is unresolved. Between the trimmed V and J ends, which lost 1 base and 3 bases, there was a span of 21 bases. The CDR3 runs 18 residues. Germline lookup yields CDR1 LGHNA and CDR2 YSLEER. Here the CDR3 reads CASSQGVSDAGPYYGYTF. In nucleotides, the CDR3 is TGCGCCAGCAGCCAAGGAGTCTCGGACGCCGGGCCCTACTATGGCTACACCTTC.

This clone was recorded once. The chain is built from TRBV4-1 and TRBJ2-3, with 12 bases fitting TRBD2. CDR3 size: 16 residues. Per germline, CDR1 MGHRA and CDR2 YSYEKL. J gave up 8 bases and V 4 bases, and 10 bases lay outside the gene matches. CDR3 nucleotide sequence: TGCGCCAGCAGCCCTTACCCTAGCGGGGGGGAGGGTACGCAGTATTTT. Its protein product is CASSPYPSGGEGTQYF.

The count of this clone is one. This chain connects TRBV19 to TRBJ1-5, with 10 positions matching TRBD1. The CDR3 loop spans 14 amino acids. Germline CDR1 LNHDA, CDR2 SQIVND (reference sequence). V was pared by 5 bases and J by 7 bases, with 5 bases of the junction left unmatched. DNA of the CDR3: TGTGCCAGTAGTTTGACAGGGGGCTACCAGCCCCAGCATTTT. Amino acids: CASSLTGGYQPQHF.

The rearrangement links TRBV19 to TRBJ1-5, with D possibly being TRBD1 (5 bases). There are 15 residues in the CDR3. Germline V gene sequence: CDR1 LNHDA, CDR2 SQIVND (reference sequence). Trimming left V 7 bases short and J 7 bases short, with 20 bases between. In nucleotides, the CDR3 is TGTGCCAGTAACCTAAGTGGGGCGGCAAGGCAGCCCCAGCATTTT. Its translation is CASNLSGAARQPQHF. Variable domain in full (rest from reference TRBV19 and TRBJ1-5): DGGITQSPKYLFRKEGQNVTLSCEQNLNHDAMYWYRQDPGQGLRLIYYSQIVNDFQKGDIAEGYSVSREKKESFPLTVTSAQKNPTAFYLCASNLSGAARQPQHFGDGTRLSIL.

V gene TRBV27 combines with J gene TRBJ2-1; the D is unclear. Between the trimmed V and J ends, which lost 3 bases and 0 bases, there was a span of 6 bases. The germline V gene has CDR1 MNHEY and CDR2 SMNVEV (reference sequence). The CDR3 has 14 residues. Here the CDR3 reads CASSFFGSYNEQFF. DNA of the CDR3: TGTGCCAGCAGTTTCTTCGGCTCCTACAATGAGCAGTTCTTC.

This sequence joins TRBV19 and TRBJ2-1, with 14 bases lining up with TRBD2. The germline V gene encodes CDR1 LNHDA and CDR2 SQIVND (reference sequence). This CDR3 comprises 16 residues. V dropped 5 bases and J dropped 10; count of bases not matched to a gene: 10. This CDR3 reads CASSWIPGLAGEEQFF. The CDR3 DNA follows: TGTGCCAGTAGTTGGATCCCGGGACTAGCGGGAGAAGAGCAGTTCTTC. Based on the CDR3 plus reference TRBV19 and TRBJ2-1, the full variable domain is DGGITQSPKYLFRKEGQNVTLSCEQNLNHDAMYWYRQDPGQGLRLIYYSQIVNDFQKGDIAEGYSVSREKKESFPLTVTSAQKNPTAFYLCASSWIPGLAGEEQFFGPGTRLTVL.

This clone was found once. V usage is TRBV9 and J usage is TRBJ1-3; D is perhaps TRBD1 (5 bases). Trimming pared 7 bases from V and 3 bases from J, leaving 11 bases between. CDR3 length equals 13 residues. Germline V lookup: CDR1 SGDLS, CDR2 YYNGEE. CDR3 residues: CASSQGYGNTIYF. CDR3 nucleotides: TGTGCCAGCTCTCAGGGTTATGGAAACACCATATATTTT.

The chain links TRBV6-5 to TRBJ1-2; no definite D call. The CDR3 has 14 residues. Germline V gene data show CDR1 as MNHEY and CDR2 as SVGAGI. The V and J ends lost 4 bases and 4 bases respectively, with 13 bases between them. The DNA of the CDR3 is TGTGCCAGCAGTTGGGATAGGAAGGCCTATGGCTACACCTTC. Translating it yields CASSWDRKAYGYTF.

The chain recombines TRBV27 with TRBJ1-1; perhaps TRBD1 as D (5 bases). The CDR3 consists of 14 residues. Germline V gene lookup returns CDR1 MNHEY and CDR2 SMNVEV (reference sequence). V lost 4 bases and J 2 bases, leaving 11 bases between the germline ends. The CDR3 coding sequence is TGTGCCAGCAGTTGGGGGACGGCCAACACTGAAGCTTTCTTT. It translates to CASSWGTANTEAFF.

V and J are TRBV28 and TRBJ1-1, with a possible D match to TRBD1 (5 bases). Looked up from germline, CDR1 is MDHEN and CDR2 is SYDVKM. The CDR3 runs 18 residues. The V gene lost 3 bases and the J gene lost 1 base, with 21 bases spanning the gap. The CDR3 nucleotides are TGTGCCAGCAGTTTGTCTGAATGGGTGGGGCAGGGGAACACTGAAGCTTTCTTT. Translated: CASSLSEWVGQGNTEAFF.

The chain carries TRBV6-5 and TRBJ1-4; 9 bases map to TRBD1. Germline loops: CDR1 MNHEY, CDR2 SVGAGI. The V and J ends lost 8 bases and 10 bases, in that order; junction bases with no gene match: 11. CDR3 length equals 14 residues. This CDR3 is CASGGTGSFGKLFF. The CDR3 DNA reads TGTGCCAGCGGGGGGACAGGGAGTTTCGGAAAACTGTTTTTT.

This CDR3 is CASSLRLAGAYNEQFF. CDR3 nucleotides: TGTGCCAGCAGCTTAAGACTAGCGGGAGCCTACAATGAGCAGTTCTTC. The chain recombines TRBV7-3 with TRBJ2-1; TRBD2 agrees at 12 bases. Per the germline V gene, CDR1 is SGHTA and CDR2 is FQGTGA. The trim removed 1 base at V and 2 bases at J, leaving 0 bases unmatched. The CDR3 has 16 amino acids. The full variable domain, rest sourced from reference TRBV7-3 and TRBJ2-1, is GAGVSQTPSNKVTEKGKYVELRCDPISGHTALYWYRQSLGQGPEFLIYFQGTGAADDSGLPNDRFFAVRPEGSVSTLKIQRTERGDSAVYLCASSLRLAGAYNEQFFGPGTRLTVL.

The chain is built from TRBV5-1 and TRBJ2-3; no reliable D call. Germline CDR1 SGHRS, CDR2 YFSETQ. CDR3 size: 12 residues. V was shortened by 2 bases and J by 3 bases, with 4 bases between the two germline ends. This CDR3 reads CASSFSTDTQYF. The CDR3 DNA reads TGCGCCAGCAGCTTCTCTACAGATACGCAGTATTTT.

Comment on this clone: Other DNA sequences in this sample translate to the same CDR3. This chain connects TRBV19 to TRBJ2-7; 8 bases are shared with TRBD1. The germline V gene has CDR1 LNHDA and CDR2 SQIVND (reference sequence). The CDR3 length is 14 residues. J was trimmed by 2 bases and V by 1 base; bases with no gene match: 1. In nucleotides, the CDR3 is TGTGCCAGTAGTATAGGGGGACAGGCCTACGAGCAGTACTTC. It is translated as CASSIGGQAYEQYF.